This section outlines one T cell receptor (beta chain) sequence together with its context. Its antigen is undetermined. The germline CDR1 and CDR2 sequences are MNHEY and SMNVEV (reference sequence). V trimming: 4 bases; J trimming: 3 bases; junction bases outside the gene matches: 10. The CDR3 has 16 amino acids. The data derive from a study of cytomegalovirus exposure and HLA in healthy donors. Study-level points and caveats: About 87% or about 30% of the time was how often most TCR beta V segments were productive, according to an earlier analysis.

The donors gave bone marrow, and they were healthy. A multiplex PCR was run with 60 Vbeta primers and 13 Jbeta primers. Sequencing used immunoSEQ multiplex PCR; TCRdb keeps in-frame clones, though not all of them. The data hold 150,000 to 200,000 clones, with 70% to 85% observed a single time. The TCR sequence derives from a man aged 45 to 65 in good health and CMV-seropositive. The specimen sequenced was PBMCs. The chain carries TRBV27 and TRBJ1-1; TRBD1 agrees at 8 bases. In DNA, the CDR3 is TGTGCCAGCAGTTCCTTACAGGGGGTAAGGGACACTGAAGCTTTCTTT. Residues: CASSSLQGVRDTEAFF.